This TCR beta chain was captured by sequencing in a study of T cell responses to AZD1222 COVID-19 vaccine. Concerning this clone itself: Its antigen remains unidentified.

Trimming took 4 bases from V and 3 from J, leaving 14 bases between them. Germline V CDR1 and CDR2: SGHRS, YFSETQ. The CDR3 has 14 residues. Some clones are missing from TCRdb's copy, which holds only in-frame ones; the method was immunoSEQ multiplex PCR. The top ten clones hold 2.5% to 3% of a sample with tens of thousands of clones, around 90% of them seen once. Study-wide results and caveats: Researchers took repertoire samples only after the peak T cell response had come. Receipt of two AZD1222 doses was followed by a rise in Spike-specific TCR breadth and depth. The donor cohort was predominantly white British with a female majority, and clonal diversity may have been underestimated.

This receptor was obtained from an adult who received the AZD1222 COVID-19 vaccine. The chain links TRBV5-1 to TRBJ2-7; D might be TRBD1 or TRBD2, each matching 5 bases. The material was peripheral blood, obtained 28 days after the second AZD1222 dose. CDR3: CASSTNAGSYEQYF. CDR3 DNA: TGCGCCAGCAGCACTAATGCAGGGAGCTACGAGCAGTACTTC.